Each of the 11 T cell receptor beta chains below was sequenced from the same sample in a study of OX40 agonist ivuxolimab in advanced cancers. Libraries were constructed by the immunoSEQ multiplex PCR assay. TCRdb took this table from immuneACCESS and kept in-frame rearrangements with V and J called. Such tables lack part of the clones; where checked against another copy, unresolved V genes explain under half of the gap, and the rest is unexplained. Present in this sample are about 47,000 clones, roughly nine tenths of which were seen just once. More than 13% of the sample goes to the ten largest clones. Sequencing was performed on CD4+ or CD8+ T cells sorted from blood, taken in a trial of the OX40 agonist ivuxolimab. These receptors were obtained from an adult with an advanced solid tumor such as melanoma, head and neck, liver or kidney cancer.

This chain connects TRBV7-8 to TRBJ2-3, with 9 bases lining up with TRBD1. The junction had 9 bases not matched to a gene; V was cut back by 5 bases and J by 6 bases. The germline V gene encodes CDR1 SGHVS and CDR2 FQNEAQ. CDR3 length: 15 residues. The CDR3 DNA is TGTGCCAGCAGCGAGACAGGGGGGATGTGGGATACGCAGTATTTT. Translation gives CASSETGGMWDTQYF.

The rearrangement joins TRBV5-1 to TRBJ2-7; D may correspond to TRBD1 or TRBD2 (6 bases each). Trimming pared 0 bases from V and 1 base from J, leaving 14 bases between. Germline V lookup: CDR1 SGHRS, CDR2 YFSETQ. This CDR3 is built from 16 residues. The CDR3 region has the DNA TGCGCCAGCAGCTTGGGTACAGGGAGGAGGTCCTACGAGCAGTACTTC. Protein product: CASSLGTGRRSYEQYF.

The J gene is TRBJ2-1, the V gene TRBV27, with a weak D call TRBD1 (6 bases). Germline V CDR1 and CDR2: MNHEY, SMNVEV (reference sequence). This CDR3 contains 15 residues. Trimming stripped 3 bases from V and 8 bases from J, with 17 bases between. The CDR3 sequence is CASSLGHRAFHEQFF. CDR3 coding DNA: TGTGCCAGCAGTTTGGGACACCGGGCCTTTCATGAGCAGTTCTTC.

The genes are TRBV28 and TRBJ1-5, with a weak D call TRBD1 (6 bases). The CDR3 runs 13 residues. Trimming pared 3 bases from V and 7 bases from J, leaving 10 bases between. Per germline, CDR1 MDHEN and CDR2 SYDVKM. The DNA of the CDR3 is TGTGCCAGCAGTTTCCAGGGGAACCAGCCCCAGCATTTT. As protein: CASSFQGNQPQHF. Complete variable domain (other parts from reference TRBV28 and TRBJ1-5): DVKVTQSSRYLVKRTGEKVFLECVQDMDHENMFWYRQDPGLGLRLIYFSYDVKMKEKGDIPEGYSVSREKKERFSLILESASTNQTSMYLCASSFQGNQPQHFGDGTRLSIL.

The chain employs TRBV5-4 and TRBJ2-1; no definite D call. CDR1 SGHNT and CDR2 YYREEE come from the germline V gene (reference sequence). The CDR3 has 14 residues. Trimming pared 0 bases from V and 4 bases from J, leaving 8 bases between. CDR3: CASSLEAGYNEQFF. CDR3 DNA sequence: TGTGCCAGCAGCTTGGAGGCAGGTTACAATGAGCAGTTCTTC.

The genes are TRBV11-3 and TRBJ2-7; tentative D call: TRBD2 (6 bases). This CDR3 spans 14 amino acids. CDR1 is SGHNT and CDR2 is YENEEA in the germline V gene. V lost 5 bases to trimming and J lost 5 bases, with 16 bases between them. Here the CDR3 DNA reads TGTGCCAGCAGCGGACGGTCCCGCGGGGACGAGCAGTACTTC. This codes for CASSGRSRGDEQYF.

V and J are TRBV6-6 and TRBJ2-7; D is uncertain. In germline, CDR1 is MNHNY, CDR2 SVGAGI (reference sequence). V was shortened by 2 bases and J by 3 bases, with 11 bases between the two germline ends. This CDR3 is 14 amino acids long. The CDR3 region is CASSYGPSLYEQYF. DNA for the CDR3: TGTGCCAGCAGTTACGGTCCCAGTCTCTACGAGCAGTACTTC.

This clone came up many times. The sample has other DNA sequences that encode this CDR3 too. This chain joins TRBV27 and TRBJ1-5; D is possibly TRBD1 (5 bases). V was pared by 1 base and J by 4 bases, with 5 bases between. The CDR3 covers 13 residues. The V gene's germline CDR1 is MNHEY and CDR2 SMNVEV (reference sequence). The CDR3 protein is CASSLWGNQPQHF. CDR3 coding DNA: TGTGCCAGCAGTTTATGGGGGAATCAGCCCCAGCATTTT.

J is TRBJ2-5 and V is TRBV27, with 9 bases lining up with TRBD1. CDR3 size: 16 residues. V was pared by 3 bases and J by 2 bases, with 7 bases of the junction left unmatched. The germline gives CDR1 MNHEY, CDR2 SMNVEV (reference sequence). In nucleotides, the CDR3 is TGTGCCAGCAGTTTGGGACAGGGAAGTGGGCAAGAGACCCAGTACTTC. As protein: CASSLGQGSGQETQYF.

This rearrangement joins TRBV29-1 to TRBJ1-2, with a weak D call TRBD1 (6 bases). The CDR3 contains 12 residues. V lost 6 bases and J 4 bases, leaving 12 bases between the germline ends. The germline gives CDR1 SQVTM, CDR2 ANQGSEA. The CDR3, as DNA: TGCAGCGTCTCCAGGGGAATCTATGGCTACACCTTC. Encoded protein: CSVSRGIYGYTF.

The rearrangement joins TRBV7-9 to TRBJ2-6; unclear D gene. Germline CDR1 and CDR2: SEHNR and FQNEAQ (reference sequence). Trimming cost V 0 bases and J 0 bases, with 6 bases left between them. This CDR3 has 16 residues. The chain's CDR3 is CASSLAGDSGANVLTF. In nucleotides, the CDR3 is TGTGCCAGCAGCTTAGCTGGGGACTCTGGGGCCAACGTCCTGACTTTC.